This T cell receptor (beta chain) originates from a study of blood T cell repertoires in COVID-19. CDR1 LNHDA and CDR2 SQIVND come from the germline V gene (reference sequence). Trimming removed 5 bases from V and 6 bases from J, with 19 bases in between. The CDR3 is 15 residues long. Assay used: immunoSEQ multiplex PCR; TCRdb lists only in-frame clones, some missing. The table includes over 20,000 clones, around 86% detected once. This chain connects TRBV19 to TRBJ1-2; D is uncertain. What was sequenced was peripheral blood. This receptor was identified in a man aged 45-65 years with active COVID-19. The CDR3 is CASSPSRAGKDGYTF. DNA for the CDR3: TGTGCCAGTAGTCCCTCTCGCGCGGGGAAAGATGGCTACACCTTC.